What follows is one T cell receptor (beta chain) and its context. Its antigen is currently unknown. The source of the sample is a study of cytomegalovirus exposure and HLA in healthy donors. PCR amplification relied on 60 Vbeta primers (plus 13 Jbeta primers). In the study's own analysis: Among the unique TCR beta chains that a later analysis counted, some 73 million in all, approximately 12 million were shared. The repertoire was sequenced with immunoSEQ multiplex PCR; TCRdb's copy has only in-frame clones and lacks some. V, J and clone size reflect that table, while D and trimming were determined from the DNA. This sample has approximately 160,000 clones; about 81% occur once, and the top ten carry 1.5% to 2%. Whole-study results and caveats: Listed as cytomegalovirus-associated were around 160 TCR beta chains. It was reportedly the case that the classifier diagnosed cytomegalovirus status with high specificity and sensitivity. In a later analysis, most CMV-associated TCR beta chains appeared HLA-restricted.

This sequence originates from a woman under 30 in good health and CMV-seronegative. Input material: PBMCs.

CDR3 protein: CASSVGASGVTDTQYF. In DNA, the CDR3 is TGTGCCAGCAGCGTAGGCGCTAGCGGGGTCACGGATACGCAGTATTTT. J is TRBJ2-3 and V is TRBV9; TRBD2 aligns across 9 bases. J was trimmed by 6 bases and V by 0 bases; bases with no gene match: 8. The CDR3 is made up of 16 amino acids. Germline CDR1 reads SGDLS; CDR2 reads YYNGEE.